The present entry profiles one T cell receptor beta chain with its context. The CDR3 loop spans 13 amino acids. The V end was cut by 8 bases, the J end by 9 bases, with 18 bases between. From germline, CDR1 is MNHEY and CDR2 SVGEGT. Each sample had at least 6 million PBMCs isolated. This entry belongs to a study of blood T cells in healthy people across ages. With a J-beta primer mix and a sample-barcoded 5' primer, a second PCR ran about 7 to 12 cycles. The authors tagged each cDNA molecule using a template-switch adaptor with 12 random nucleotides. MiXCR, applied by TCRdb to the 5' RACE reads, yields one record per CDR3 protein. The sample consists of 1.5 million to 2 million distinct CDR3 sequences, around 50% of them appearing once.

Sequencing was performed on blood. This TCR was recovered from a woman in her thirties or forties in good health. V gene TRBV6-2 or TRBV6-3 combines with J gene TRBJ2-3; D not certain. The CDR3 loop reads CASVPARVGTQYF. For the CDR3, the DNA is TGTGCCAGCGTACCTGCTAGGGTCGGAACGCAGTATTTT.